The next 7 T cell receptor beta chains were all read from a single sample in a study of cytomegalovirus exposure and HLA in healthy donors. PCR was performed using 60 Vbeta and 13 Jbeta primers. Repertoires were generated with immunoSEQ multiplex PCR, while TCRdb's copy carries only in-frame clones and drops some. The sample holds approximately 160,000 clones, under 85% seen once. The specimen was PBMCs. The receptors were gathered from a woman in her twenties or thirties in good health and CMV-seronegative.

The rearrangement links TRBV5-1 to TRBJ1-2; 12 nucleotides align to TRBD1. The CDR3 length is 15 residues. V trimming: 5 bases; J trimming: 6 bases; junction bases outside the gene matches: 8. CDR1 SGHRS and CDR2 YFSETQ come from the germline V gene. CDR3 in amino acids: CASSLSGTGGNGYTF. The CDR3 DNA follows: TGCGCCAGCAGTCTGAGCGGGACAGGGGGCAATGGCTACACCTTC.

The CDR3 coding sequence is TGTGCCAGCAGTGAAGTGGGGAGAGGTGCCCAGTACTTC. This codes for CASSEVGRGAQYF. The rearrangement links TRBV2 to TRBJ2-5; perhaps TRBD2 as D (5 bases). Germline V gene lookup returns CDR1 SNHLY and CDR2 FYNNEI. Trimming removed 1 base at V and 9 bases at J, with 12 bases between. The CDR3 extends over 13 amino acids.

The chain has TRBV7-9 and TRBJ1-1, with no clear D. Germline assignment: CDR1 SEHNR and CDR2 FQNEAQ (reference sequence). V was clipped by 4 bases and J by 1 base, with 13 bases between them. The CDR3 extends over 15 amino acids. The CDR3 DNA reads TGTGCCAGCAGCTGGGTCAGCGGAACGAACACTGAAGCTTTCTTT. Encoded protein: CASSWVSGTNTEAFF.

This chain connects TRBV7-2 to TRBJ2-2, with D maybe TRBD2 (5 bases). V was pared by 1 base and J by 4 bases, with 10 bases between. CDR3 length equals 15 residues. Per germline, CDR1 SGHTA and CDR2 FQGNSA. The CDR3 sequence is CASSLGLASTGELFF. The CDR3 bases are TGTGCCAGCAGCTTAGGGTTAGCGAGCACCGGGGAGCTGTTTTTT.

The V call is TRBV10-3, the J call TRBJ2-7; the match to TRBD1 covers 7 bases. The CDR3 covers 12 residues. Germline CDR1 and CDR2: ENHRY and SYGVKD. After removal of 1 base from V and 6 bases from J, the junction contained 0 bases not matched to a gene. CDR3 in amino acids: CAISEYRGEQYF. The DNA for the CDR3 is TGTGCCATCAGTGAGTACAGGGGCGAGCAGTACTTC.

This clone occurred once. This chain joins TRBV28 and TRBJ2-2; tentatively, D is TRBD1 (5 bases). Germline loops: CDR1 MDHEN, CDR2 SYDVKM. This CDR3 comprises 15 residues. With 5 bases removed from V and 7 bases from J, the gap between germline ends came to 17 bases. The DNA of the CDR3 is TGTGCCAGCAGTGCCGTTACAGGAGTCTACGGGGAGCTGTTTTTT. Its protein is CASSAVTGVYGELFF.

The rearrangement joins TRBV7-8 to TRBJ2-3, with TRBD1 identical over 7 bases. In germline, CDR1 is SGHVS, CDR2 FQNEAQ. J was trimmed by 6 bases and V by 4 bases; bases with no gene match: 4. This CDR3 spans 13 amino acids. The CDR3 protein is CASSSTQGDTQYF. In DNA form, the CDR3 reads TGTGCCAGCAGCTCCACACAGGGGGATACGCAGTATTTT.